This T cell receptor (beta chain) was profiled in a study of identical twins. This clonotype was counted a few times. TCRdb fed the 5' RACE reads into MiXCR, producing one record per CDR3 protein. The table shows hundreds of thousands of distinct CDR3 sequences, with around 8.6% occurring only once. Germline V gene data show CDR1 as SGHAT and CDR2 as FQNNGV. Unmatched junction bases numbered 4, after V lost 2 bases and J lost 2 bases. The CDR3 consists of 16 residues. The data also belong to a second study, concerning yellow fever vaccine responses in identical twins.

Specimen: PBMCs. The source of this sequence is a young woman in good health. This chain joins TRBV11-2 and TRBJ2-5; 11 nucleotides match TRBD2. CDR3 nucleotides: TGTGCCAGCAGCTTACTAGCGGGGGGATGGCAAGAGACCCAGTACTTC. Its translation is CASSLLAGGWQETQYF. The full variable domain, with the rest looked up from reference TRBV11-2 and TRBJ2-5, is EAGVAQSPRYKIIEKRQSVAFWCNPISGHATLYWYQQILGQGPKLLIQFQNNGVVDDSQLPKDRFSAERLKGVDSTLKIQPAKLEDSAVYLCASSLLAGGWQETQYFGPGTRLLVL.